The T cell receptor beta chain described here comes from a study of cytomegalovirus exposure and HLA in healthy donors. Across the study: Earlier sequencing of 150 million to 200 million T cells yielded 95 million to 120 million unique TCR beta sequences. Findings and caveats of the study: In an earlier analysis, productive rearrangement rates for most beta V segments clustered near 90% or 30%.

Germline values: CDR1 MNHNS, CDR2 SASEGT. The CDR3 runs 16 residues. V dropped 2 bases and J dropped 2 bases, with 15 bases sitting between them. 13 Jbeta primers and 60 Vbeta primers were used for the PCR. Study processing details: A follow-up analysis tallied approximately 85 million unique TCR beta chains, 9 million to 11 million shared. The method was immunoSEQ multiplex PCR; TCRdb's version includes in-frame clones alone and lacks a portion of them. V and J calls and clone size come straight from that table; D and trimming were deduced from the DNA. The repertoire holds approximately 160,000 clones, about 84% seen once, with about 4.9% in the top ten. In its sample, this clone was seen once. The antigen remains undetermined.

The sequence derives from a man younger than 35 in good health and CMV-seronegative. The chain uses TRBV6-1 and TRBJ1-2; TRBD1 might be the D (6 bases). The specimen sequenced was PBMCs. In nucleotides, the CDR3 is TGTGCCAGCAGTGAAAGGGGGGGCAGGACAAACTATGGCTACACCTTC. Its protein product is CASSERGGRTNYGYTF.